The clone carrying this T cell receptor beta chain counts as medium-sized. Its antigen is not identified. This entry comes from a study of early T cells in non-severe SARS-CoV-2 infection. On the study more broadly: The study sequenced bulk RNA from unsorted whole blood, with chains unpaired. Overall study results and limits: Private and CD4 specificities were missed by VDJdb matching, which favored anti-spike CD8 responses.

Germline assignment: CDR1 MGHRA and CDR2 YSYEKL. V was trimmed by 0 bases and J by 5 bases, leaving 16 bases between them. This CDR3 contains 16 residues. The TCR library protocol attached unique molecular identifiers to the individual cDNA molecules. TCRdb re-called the 5' RACE reads with MiXCR, one entry per CDR3 protein. Of some 21,000 distinct CDR3 sequences in the sample, around 4.2% were seen once. V gene TRBV4-1 combines with J gene TRBJ1-1; possible D gene TRBD1, 6 bases. Material for sequencing was whole blood. The source of this sequence is an adult who was a healthcare worker with PCR-confirmed SARS-CoV-2 infection or an uninfected control (not recorded which). This CDR3 reads CASSQEGAGTGTEAFF. As DNA, the CDR3 is TGCGCCAGCAGCCAAGAGGGGGCCGGGACGGGGACTGAAGCTTTCTTT.